This T cell receptor beta chain was recorded in a study of T-cell memory formation after mild COVID-19. Only a few counts were recorded for this clonotype. The authors produced TCR alpha and TCR beta cDNA libraries with sample barcodes and UMIs by 5'RACE using constant-segment primers. TCRdb ran MiXCR on the 5' RACE reads and lists one entry per CDR3 protein. The data contain 55,000 to 70,000 distinct CDR3 sequences, 25% to 35% of them seen just once; the ten biggest clones take up 43%. This clonotype was obtained from a man aged 18 to 29 who had mild COVID-19 (a few samples of this study predate the infection). Cell type and time point are not known. Sequencing was done on a sample of PBMCs or a T cell subset sorted from them (not recorded which).

CDR3 sequence: CASSQFPARRDTQYF. In DNA, the CDR3 is TGTGCCAGCAGCCAATTCCCAGCCCGGCGAGATACGCAGTATTTT. J is TRBJ2-3 and V is TRBV3-1; D remains ambiguous. The CDR3 is 15 residues long. Trimming left V 2 bases short and J 5 bases short, with 14 bases between. CDR1 is LGHDT and CDR2 is YNNKEL in the germline V gene (reference sequence).